Given below is one T cell receptor (beta chain) in context. This specimen belongs to a study of blood T cell repertoires in COVID-19. Background on the study: The United States, Italy and Spain were the sources of the acute and convalescent COVID-19 samples. From T cells, B-cell-depleted T cells, or PBMCs came the material, which was cDNA or gDNA.

V shed 0 bases and J shed 9 bases, with 14 bases lying between them. The CDR3 runs to 14 residues. CDR1 is LGHNA and CDR2 is YSLEER in the germline V gene. Per the authors' pipeline: Reference gene primer amplification gave estimated nucleated cell counts. The table came from immunoSEQ multiplex PCR; TCRdb's copy has only in-frame clones and leaves some out. V, J and clone size are those of that table, while D and trimming were read from the DNA. The data show about 130,000 clones, with 85% seen just once and around 4.7% held by the top ten. The sample was peripheral blood. The chain has TRBV4-3 and TRBJ2-5; D might be TRBD2 (5 bases). This TCR was sampled from a human donor in a cohort sampled during active COVID-19. The CDR3 bases are TGCGCCAGCAGCCAAGATTACGGCCAGGAGGCCCAGTACTTC. It translates to CASSQDYGQEAQYF.